This T cell receptor beta chain is drawn from a study of OX40 agonist ivuxolimab in advanced cancers. General observations from the study: At 0.1 to 3.0 mg/kg, CD4+ and CD8+ blood T cells expanded clonally by week 6.

This clone was observed a single time. Its antigen remains unidentified. Trimming stripped 9 bases from V and 0 bases from J, with 6 bases between. Germline V gene sequence: CDR1 MNHNS, CDR2 SASEGT. The CDR3 totals 13 residues. The repertoire was sequenced with immunoSEQ multiplex PCR; TCRdb's copy has only in-frame clones and lacks some. The top ten clones hold more than 3.5% of a sample with around 56,000 clones, 82% of them seen once. This material consisted of CD4+ or CD8+ T cells sorted from blood, taken in a trial of the OX40 agonist ivuxolimab. The sequence was obtained from an adult with an advanced solid tumor such as melanoma, head and neck, liver or kidney cancer. The chain employs TRBV6-1 and TRBJ2-6, with no clear D. CDR3: CASIFSGANVLTF. In nucleotides, the CDR3 is TGTGCCAGTATCTTCTCTGGGGCCAACGTCCTGACTTTC.